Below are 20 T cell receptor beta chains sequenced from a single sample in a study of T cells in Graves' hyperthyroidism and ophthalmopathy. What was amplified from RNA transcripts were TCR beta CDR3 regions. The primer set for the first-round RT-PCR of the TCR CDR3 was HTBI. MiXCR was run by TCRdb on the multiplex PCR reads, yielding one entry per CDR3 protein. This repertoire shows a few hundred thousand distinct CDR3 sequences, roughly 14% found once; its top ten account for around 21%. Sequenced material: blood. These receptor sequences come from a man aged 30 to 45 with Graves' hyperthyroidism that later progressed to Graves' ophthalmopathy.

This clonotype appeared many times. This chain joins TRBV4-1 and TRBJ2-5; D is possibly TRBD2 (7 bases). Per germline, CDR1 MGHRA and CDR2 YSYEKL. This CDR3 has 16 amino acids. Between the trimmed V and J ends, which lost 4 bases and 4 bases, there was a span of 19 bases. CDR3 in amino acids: CASSRAAGGLGETQYF. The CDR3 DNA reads TGCGCCAGCAGCCGAGCTGCCGGGGGGCTCGGAGAGACCCAGTACTTC.

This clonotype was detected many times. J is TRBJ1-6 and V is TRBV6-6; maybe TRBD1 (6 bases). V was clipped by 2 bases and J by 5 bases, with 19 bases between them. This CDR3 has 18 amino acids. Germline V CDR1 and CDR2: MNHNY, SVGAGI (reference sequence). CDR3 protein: CASSYRSVVGGNNSPLHF. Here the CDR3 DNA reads TGTGCCAGCAGTTACAGGAGTGTTGTGGGGGGCAATAATTCACCCCTCCACTTT.

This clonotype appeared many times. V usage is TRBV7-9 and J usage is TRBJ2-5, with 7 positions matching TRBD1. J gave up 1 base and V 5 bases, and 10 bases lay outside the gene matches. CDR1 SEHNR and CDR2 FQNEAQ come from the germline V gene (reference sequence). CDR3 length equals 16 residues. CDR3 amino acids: CASSNTGDWAQETQYF. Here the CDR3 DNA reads TGTGCCAGCAGCAACACAGGGGATTGGGCCCAAGAGACCCAGTACTTC.

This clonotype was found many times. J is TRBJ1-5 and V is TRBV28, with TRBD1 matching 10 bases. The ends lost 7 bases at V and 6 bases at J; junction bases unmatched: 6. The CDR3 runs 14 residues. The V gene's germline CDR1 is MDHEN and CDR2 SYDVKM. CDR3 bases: TGTGCCAGCATCTCGGGACAGGGGAGTCAGCCCCAGCATTTT. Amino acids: CASISGQGSQPQHF.

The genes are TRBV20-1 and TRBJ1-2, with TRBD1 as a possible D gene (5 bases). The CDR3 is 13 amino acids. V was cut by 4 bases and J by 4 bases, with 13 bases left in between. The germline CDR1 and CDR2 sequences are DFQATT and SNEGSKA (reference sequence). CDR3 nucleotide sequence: TGCAGTGCTACCCCGACAGTCCTCTATGGCTACACCTTC. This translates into CSATPTVLYGYTF.

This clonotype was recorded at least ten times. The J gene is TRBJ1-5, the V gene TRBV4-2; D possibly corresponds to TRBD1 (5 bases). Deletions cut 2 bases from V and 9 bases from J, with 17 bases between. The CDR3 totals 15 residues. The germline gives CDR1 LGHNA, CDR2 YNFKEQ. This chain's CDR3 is CASSQSRDRRVPQHF. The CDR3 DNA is TGTGCCAGCAGCCAAAGCCGGGACCGTCGGGTGCCCCAGCATTTT.

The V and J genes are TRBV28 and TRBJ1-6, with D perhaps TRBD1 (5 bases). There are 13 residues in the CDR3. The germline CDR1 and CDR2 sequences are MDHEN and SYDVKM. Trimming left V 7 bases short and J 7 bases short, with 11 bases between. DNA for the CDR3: TGTGCCAGCACGGGGGGGTTCAATTCACCCCTCCACTTT. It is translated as CASTGGFNSPLHF.

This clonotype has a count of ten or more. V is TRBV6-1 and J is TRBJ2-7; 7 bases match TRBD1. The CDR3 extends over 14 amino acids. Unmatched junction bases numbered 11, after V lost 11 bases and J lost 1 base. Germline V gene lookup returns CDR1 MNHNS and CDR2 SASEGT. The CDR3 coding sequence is TGTGCCGCCAACTGGGCACAGGGGTCCTACGAGCAGTACTTC. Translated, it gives CAANWAQGSYEQYF.

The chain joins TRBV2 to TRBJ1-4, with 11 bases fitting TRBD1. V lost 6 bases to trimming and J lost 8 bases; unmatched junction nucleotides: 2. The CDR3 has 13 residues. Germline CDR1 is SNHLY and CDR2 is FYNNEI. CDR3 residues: CASRGTGGEKLFF. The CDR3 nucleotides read TGTGCCAGCAGAGGGACAGGGGGAGAAAAACTGTTTTTT.

The CDR3, as DNA: TGTGCCAGCAGTCAAAGGGGACAGGGCTTGTTAAATGAAAAACTGTTTTTT. Its protein product is CASSQRGQGLLNEKLFF. The chain couples TRBV28 to TRBJ1-4, with 9 bases fitting TRBD1. CDR3 length: 17 residues. Germline V gene lookup returns CDR1 MDHEN and CDR2 SYDVKM. V shed 5 bases and J 5 bases; nucleotides not matched to a gene: 12.

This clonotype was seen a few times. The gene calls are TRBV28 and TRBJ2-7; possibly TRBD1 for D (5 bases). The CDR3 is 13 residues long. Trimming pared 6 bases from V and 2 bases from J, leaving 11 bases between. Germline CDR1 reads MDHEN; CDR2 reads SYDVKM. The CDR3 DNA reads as TGTGCCAGCAGCGGTGGACAAACCTACGAGCAGTACTTC. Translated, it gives CASSGGQTYEQYF.

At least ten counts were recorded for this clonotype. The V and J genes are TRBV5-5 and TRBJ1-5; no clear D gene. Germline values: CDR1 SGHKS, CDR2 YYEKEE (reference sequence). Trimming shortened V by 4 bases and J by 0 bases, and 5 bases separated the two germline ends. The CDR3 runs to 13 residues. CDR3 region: CASSAYSNQPQHF. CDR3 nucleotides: TGTGCCAGCAGCGCCTATAGCAATCAGCCCCAGCATTTT.

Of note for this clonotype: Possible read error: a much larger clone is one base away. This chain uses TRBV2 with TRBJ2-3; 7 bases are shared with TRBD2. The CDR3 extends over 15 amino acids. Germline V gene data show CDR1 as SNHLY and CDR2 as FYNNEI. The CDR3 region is CAGSEWDYYTDTQYF. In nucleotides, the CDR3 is TGTGCCGGCAGTGAATGGGACTACTACACAGATACGCAGTATTTT.

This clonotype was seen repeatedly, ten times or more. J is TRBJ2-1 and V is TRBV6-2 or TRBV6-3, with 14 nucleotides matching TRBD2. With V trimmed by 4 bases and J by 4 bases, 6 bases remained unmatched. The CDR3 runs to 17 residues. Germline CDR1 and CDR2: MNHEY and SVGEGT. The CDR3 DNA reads TGTGCCAGCAGTTCAAGGACTAGCGGGGGGAGATACAATGAGCAGTTCTTC. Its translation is CASSSRTSGGRYNEQFF.

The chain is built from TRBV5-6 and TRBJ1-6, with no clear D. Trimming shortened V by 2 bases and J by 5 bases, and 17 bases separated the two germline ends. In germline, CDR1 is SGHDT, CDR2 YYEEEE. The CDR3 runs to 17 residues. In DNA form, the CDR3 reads TGTGCCAGCAGCTTAGGACCTCCGGGAGTAAATAATTCACCCCTCCACTTT. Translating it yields CASSLGPPGVNNSPLHF.

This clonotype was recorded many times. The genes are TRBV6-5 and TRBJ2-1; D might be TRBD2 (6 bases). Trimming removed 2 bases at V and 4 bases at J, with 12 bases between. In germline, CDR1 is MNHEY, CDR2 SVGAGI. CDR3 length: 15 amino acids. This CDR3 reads CASSYGGSGYNEQFF. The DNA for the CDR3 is TGTGCCAGCAGTTACGGGGGGTCCGGGTACAATGAGCAGTTCTTC.

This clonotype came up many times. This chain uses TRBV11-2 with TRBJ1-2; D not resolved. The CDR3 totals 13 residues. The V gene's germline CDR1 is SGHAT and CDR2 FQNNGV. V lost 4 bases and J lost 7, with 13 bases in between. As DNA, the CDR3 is TGTGCCAGCAGCTCAAAGTTGGGTGGTGGCTACACCTTC. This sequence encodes CASSSKLGGGYTF.

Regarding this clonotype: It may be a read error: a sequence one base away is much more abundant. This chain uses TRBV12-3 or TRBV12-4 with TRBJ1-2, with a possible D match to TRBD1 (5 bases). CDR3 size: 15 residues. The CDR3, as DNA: TGTGCCAGCAGTTTAAGGCAGGGCGGAGTGTATGACTACACCTTC. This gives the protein CASSLRQGGVYDYTF.

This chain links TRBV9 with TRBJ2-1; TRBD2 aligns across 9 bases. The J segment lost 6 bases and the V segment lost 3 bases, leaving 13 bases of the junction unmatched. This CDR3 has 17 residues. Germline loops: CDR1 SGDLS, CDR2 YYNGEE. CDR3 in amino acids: CASSDPYVAGGGNEQFF. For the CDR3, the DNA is TGTGCCAGCAGCGACCCCTACGTGGCGGGGGGGGGCAATGAGCAGTTCTTC.

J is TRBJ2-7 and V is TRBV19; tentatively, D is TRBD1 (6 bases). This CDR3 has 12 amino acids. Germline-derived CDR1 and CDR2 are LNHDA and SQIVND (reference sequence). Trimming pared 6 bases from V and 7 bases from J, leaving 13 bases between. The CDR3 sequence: CASRSGAGEQYF. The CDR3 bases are TGTGCCAGTAGGTCAGGGGCTGGTGAGCAGTACTTC.